This TCR beta chain was sequenced in a study of somatic mutations in cytotoxic T cells in rheumatoid arthritis. About the study: Patients gave 30 ml EDTA peripheral blood immediately after diagnosis, prior to starting treatment.

General study results and limits: Rheumatoid arthritis patients, but not healthy controls, exhibited increasing CD8+ clonality with age. With some 69 patients examined, roughly eight had a largest CD8+ clone exceeding 20% of CD8+ cells.

Libraries were prepared by immunoSEQ multiplex PCR; TCRdb keeps only in-frame clonotypes and omits some of them. The sample contains some 4,300 clones, just under 80% of which appear only once. This clone was counted only a few times. The antigen is unknown. The germline V gene has CDR1 SGHVS and CDR2 FNYEAQ. CDR3 length: 13 residues. V shed 5 bases and J shed 6 bases, with 14 bases lying between them. This TCR was recovered from a woman aged 55-70 years with rheumatoid arthritis. The gene calls are TRBV7-6 and TRBJ2-7, with D possibly matching TRBD1 (5 bases). Source material: CD8+ T cells sorted from blood. The DNA of the CDR3 is TGTGCCAGCAGCACATCTCAGGGCGGCGAGCAGTACTTC. Its protein is CASSTSQGGEQYF.